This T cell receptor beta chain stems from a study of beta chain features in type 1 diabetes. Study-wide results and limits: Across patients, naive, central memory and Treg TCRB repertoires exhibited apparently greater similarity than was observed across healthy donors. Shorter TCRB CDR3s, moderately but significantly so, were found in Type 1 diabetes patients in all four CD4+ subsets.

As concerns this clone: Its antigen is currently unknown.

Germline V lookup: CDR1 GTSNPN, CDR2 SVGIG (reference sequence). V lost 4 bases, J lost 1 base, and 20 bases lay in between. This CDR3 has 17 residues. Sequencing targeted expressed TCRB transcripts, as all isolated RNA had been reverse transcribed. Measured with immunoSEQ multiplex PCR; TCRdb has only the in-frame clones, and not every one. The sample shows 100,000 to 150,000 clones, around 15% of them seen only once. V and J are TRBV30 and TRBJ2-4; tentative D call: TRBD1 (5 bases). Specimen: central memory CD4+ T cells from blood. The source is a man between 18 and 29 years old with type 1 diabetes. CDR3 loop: CAWNGRVTGQAKNIQYF. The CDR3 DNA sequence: TGTGCCTGGAATGGCAGGGTAACGGGTCAGGCCAAAAACATTCAGTACTTC.